This TCR beta chain was found in a study of T-cell reconstitution after alpha-beta-depleted transplantation in children. This clonotype was observed many times. Unique molecular identifiers tagged the TCRbeta library. TCRdb itself ran the PCR reads through MiXCR, one entry per CDR3 protein. This table has about half a million distinct CDR3 sequences, around 12% appearing once. The sample in question was PBMCs from the stem cell graft donor, obtained from the stem cell graft. The sequence came from a human donor who donated a stem cell graft to a child with combined immunodeficiency.

The CDR3 here is CASSADIAKNIQYF. The DNA of the CDR3 is TGTGCCAGCAGCGCAGATATAGCCAAAAACATTCAGTACTTC. The genes are TRBV7-2 and TRBJ2-4; D is unresolved. The CDR3 contains 14 residues. V lost 5 bases, J lost 0 bases, and 8 bases lay in between. The germline V gene has CDR1 SGHTA and CDR2 FQGNSA.